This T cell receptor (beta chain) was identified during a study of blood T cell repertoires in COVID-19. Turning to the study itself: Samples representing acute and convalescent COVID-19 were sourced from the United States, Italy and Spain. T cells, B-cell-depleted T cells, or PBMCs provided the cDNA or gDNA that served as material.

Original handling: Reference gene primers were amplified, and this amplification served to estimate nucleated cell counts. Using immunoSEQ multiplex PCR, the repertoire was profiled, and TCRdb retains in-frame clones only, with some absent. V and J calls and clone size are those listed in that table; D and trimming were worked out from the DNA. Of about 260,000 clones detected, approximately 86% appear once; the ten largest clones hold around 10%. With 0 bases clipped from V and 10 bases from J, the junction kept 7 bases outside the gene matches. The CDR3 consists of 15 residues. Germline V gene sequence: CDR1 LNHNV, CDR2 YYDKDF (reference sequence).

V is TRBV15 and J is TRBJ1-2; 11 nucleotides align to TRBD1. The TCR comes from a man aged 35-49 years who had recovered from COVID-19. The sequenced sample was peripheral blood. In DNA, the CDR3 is TGTGCCACCAGCAGAGAGGTTGGACAGGGGGCGGACTACACCTTC. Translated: CATSREVGQGADYTF.